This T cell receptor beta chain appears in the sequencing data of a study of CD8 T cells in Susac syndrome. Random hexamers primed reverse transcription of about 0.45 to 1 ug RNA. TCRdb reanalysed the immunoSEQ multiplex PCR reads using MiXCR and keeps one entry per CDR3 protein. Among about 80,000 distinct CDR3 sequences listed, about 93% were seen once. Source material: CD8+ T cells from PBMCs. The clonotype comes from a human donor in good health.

The CDR3 sequence: CASSWTRKLKTNNEQFF. The CDR3 bases are TGTGCCAGCAGCTGGACCAGAAAACTTAAGACCAACAATGAGCAGTTCTTC. This rearrangement joins TRBV5-6 to TRBJ2-1; D unresolved. CDR3 size: 17 residues. Germline V gene sequence: CDR1 SGHDT, CDR2 YYEEEE. V was trimmed by 3 bases and J by 5 bases, leaving 21 bases between them.